A selection of T cell receptor beta chains follows, all from one sample in a study of shared clonotypes between healthy human individuals. Assay used: immunoSEQ multiplex PCR; TCRdb lists only in-frame clones, some missing. Of about 600,000 clones listed, nearly 97% were seen once; the top ten hold over 0.09%. Sample: naive CD8+ T cells sorted from blood. Receptors originate from a young woman in good health. Both conserved end residues are part of each CDR3. Each record gives: D gene, J gene, V gene, clone size, CDR3 DNA, CDR3 protein. A D gene is named only where the DNA matches it firmly. Rows give clone size only sometimes, using once, few, many, or a class for an expanded clone.

>TRBD2|TRBJ2-1|TRBV28|.
TGTGCCAGCGCACCTCTAGCGGGAGGGCCCTATGAGCAGTTCTTC
CASAPLAGGPYEQFF
>TRBD1|TRBJ1-1|TRBV2|.
TGTGCCAGCGCAGAAGACAGGGTGGCTGAAGCTTTCTTT
CASAEDRVAEAFF
>.|TRBJ1-1|TRBV9|.
TGTGCCAGCAGCGTAGGTGGTCGGACTGAAGCTTTCTTT
CASSVGGRTEAFF
>.|TRBJ2-7|TRBV21-1|.
TGTGCCAGCCCAAGGCTTTATGTTCTAGCGGGAGGAGACTACGAGCAGTACTTC
CASPRLYVLAGGDYEQYF
>.|TRBJ2-7|TRBV28|.
TGTGCCAGCAGTTCTCGGCGACTAGGGTCCTACGAGCAGTACTTC
CASSSRRLGSYEQYF
>TRBD2|TRBJ2-5|TRBV4-2|.
TGTGCCAGCAGCCAAGACCTAGCGGGTCTCCAAGAGACCCAGTACTTC
CASSQDLAGLQETQYF
>TRBD1|TRBJ2-7|TRBV27|.
TGTGCCAGCAGACCTGGGACAGGCCACGAGCAGTACTTC
CASRPGTGHEQYF
>.|TRBJ2-1|TRBV28|.
TGTGCCAGCAGTTTTTTTCGGAGGGGTGACAATGAGCAGTTCTTC
CASSFFRRGDNEQFF
>.|TRBJ2-7|TRBV20-1|once
TGCAGTGCTAGAGATTTTTACGAGCAGTACTTC
CSARDFYEQYF
>.|TRBJ1-2|TRBV6-5|.
TGTGCCAGCAGTTACGACAGAACTAACTATGGCTACACCTTC
CASSYDRTNYGYTF
>TRBD1|TRBJ2-7|TRBV6-5|.
TGTGCCAGCAGACAGGGGCACGAGCAGTACTTC
CASRQGHEQYF
>TRBD2|TRBJ2-7|TRBV4-1|.
TGCGCCAGCAGCCAATGGTCTAGCGGGAGTTACGAGCAGTACTTC
CASSQWSSGSYEQYF
>.|TRBJ2-7|TRBV4-1|.
TGCGCCAGCAGCCAAGGATTAGCGCGGACCTACGAGCAGTACTTC
CASSQGLARTYEQYF
>TRBD2|TRBJ2-3|TRBV4-1|.
TGCGCCAGCAGCCCTACGGGACTAGCGGCCTATACTAGCACAGATACGCAGTATTTT
CASSPTGLAAYTSTDTQYF
>.|TRBJ2-3|TRBV19|.
TGTGCCAGTAGTATAACTAGTTTTGCCGAGGGGACCACAGATACGCAGTATTTT
CASSITSFAEGTTDTQYF
>.|TRBJ2-1|TRBV7-8|.
TGTGCCAGCAGCTTGGGCCTACTCAATGAGCAGTTCTTC
CASSLGLLNEQFF
>.|TRBJ2-7|TRBV5-4|once
TGTGCCAGCAGGTTCCAGGGGAACTACGAGCAGTACTTC
CASRFQGNYEQYF
>.|TRBJ2-3|TRBV10-3|.
TGTGCCATCAGTGAACTCGAGGCGGGAAGCACAGATACGCAGTATTTT
CAISELEAGSTDTQYF
>.|TRBJ1-1|TRBV12-5|.
TGTGCTAGTGGTTTGTGGAGGGAAAGGGTAACTGAAGCTTTCTTT
CASGLWRERVTEAFF
>.|TRBJ2-2|TRBV27|.
TGTGCCACCCTAGCAACTGCTAGCCCATACACCGGGGAGCTGTTTTTT
CATLATASPYTGELFF
>TRBD2|TRBJ2-1|TRBV5-6|.
TGTGCCAGCAGCTTGGGGGCTAGCGGGAGGGCCTCTGAGCAGTTCTTC
CASSLGASGRASEQFF
>.|TRBJ2-7|TRBV15|.
TGTGCCACCAAACCGGGACCCCCGGCCCACGAGCAGTACTTC
CATKPGPPAHEQYF
>TRBD2|TRBJ2-7|TRBV7-6|once
TGTGCCAGCAGCTCTAGCGGGAGGGCCTGGGAGCAGTACTTC
CASSSSGRAWEQYF
>TRBD1|TRBJ1-3|TRBV13|.
TGTGCCAGCAGCCACCGGAAGGACAGGTTGTTAGGAAACACCATATATTTT
CASSHRKDRLLGNTIYF
>.|TRBJ1-1|TRBV19|.
TGTGCCAGTAGCACCCGTGAGGGCACTGAAGCTTTCTTT
CASSTREGTEAFF
>.|TRBJ2-2|TRBV7-9|.
TGTGCCGGCAAACCGGGAGCCCTAGGCACCGGGGAGCTGTTTTTT
CAGKPGALGTGELFF
>.|TRBJ2-7|TRBV10-1|.
TGCGCCAGCAGTGAGCCCGGCTACGAGCAGTACTTC
CASSEPGYEQYF
>TRBD2|TRBJ2-1|TRBV13|.
TGTGCCAGCACCCTAGGTGGTAGCGGGAGGAATGAGCAGTTCTTC
CASTLGGSGRNEQFF
>.|TRBJ2-2|TRBV7-8|.
TGTGCCAGCAGCTTACACCTAGGGGCTCCAACCGGGGAGCTGTTTTTT
CASSLHLGAPTGELFF
>TRBD2|TRBJ2-7|TRBV6-1|.
TGTGCCAGCAGTGAAGGACTAGCGGGAGACGAGCAGTACTTC
CASSEGLAGDEQYF
>.|TRBJ2-7|TRBV28|.
TGTGCCAGCAGTTTTCTTGCGTCAACCTACGAGCAGTACTTC
CASSFLASTYEQYF
>.|TRBJ1-2|TRBV13|once
TGTGCCAGCAGCCCCCGGACAGCGGGATTAGGCTACACCTTC
CASSPRTAGLGYTF
>.|TRBJ2-2|TRBV6-4|.
TGTGCCAGCAGTGACTCGACATTCATGGCTAGCGAACATTCCGGGGAGCTGTTTTTT
CASSDSTFMASEHSGELFF
>.|TRBJ2-1|TRBV4-1|.
TGCGCCAGCAGCCCTCTCGGGCGGGGCACGAATGAGCAGTTCTTC
CASSPLGRGTNEQFF
>.|TRBJ1-2|TRBV27|.
TGTGCCAGCAGCCCGGACGGGGATAACTATGGCTACACCTTC
CASSPDGDNYGYTF